The present entry profiles one T cell receptor (beta chain) with its context. This sample is part of a study of Ad26.COV2.S vaccination and SARS-CoV-2 variants. Sample treatment: some 20 received Ad26.COV2.S at low or high dose, single or two shots; several received placebo; per-sample allocation not given. On day 63 after the first injection, vaccine and placebo recipients gave samples. After removal of 4 bases from V and 1 base from J, the junction contained 11 bases not matched to a gene. The CDR3 contains 17 residues. Germline V gene data show CDR1 as SGHVS and CDR2 as FQNEAQ. Clones were sequenced by immunoSEQ multiplex PCR, and TCRdb holds only the in-frame ones, with some missing. The sample lists around 340,000 clones; 75% to 90% were seen once.

This clonotype was obtained from a person aged 18-65 years who received the Ad26.COV2.S COVID-19 vaccine or a placebo. The source material was peripheral blood, sampled in a trial of Ad26.COV2.S vaccine versus placebo. The chain has TRBV7-8 and TRBJ2-7, with 9 bases aligning to TRBD1. The CDR3 sequence: CASSSLARDRVSYEQYF. In DNA form, the CDR3 reads TGTGCCAGCAGCTCGCTCGCCCGGGACAGGGTGTCCTACGAGCAGTACTTC. Using reference TRBV7-8 and TRBJ2-7 for the parts outside the CDR3, the full variable domain is GAGVSQSPRYKVAKRGQDVALRCDPISGHVSLFWYQQALGQGPEFLTYFQNEAQLDKSGLPSDRFFAERPEGSVSTLKIQRTQQEDSAVYLCASSSLARDRVSYEQYFGPGTRLTVT.